This T cell receptor beta chain was identified during a study of T cell responses to AZD1222 COVID-19 vaccine. In regard to this clone: The antigen is unknown.

Trimming removed 5 bases from V and 0 bases from J, with 7 bases in between. Germline CDR1 reads MNHEY; CDR2 reads SVGEGT. The CDR3 covers 14 residues. The data were produced by immunoSEQ multiplex PCR, yet TCRdb's version contains in-frame clones alone and is incomplete. The data show about 92,000 clones, under 95% seen once. Study observations and caveats: Mostly white British, mostly female donors; authors suggested clonal diversity may be underestimated. Spike regions recognized by vaccine-associated CD4 TCRs spanned the protein, led by 160-218 and 743-854. Following two doses of AZD1222, Spike-specific TCR breadth and depth rose.

This sequence joins TRBV6-2 or TRBV6-3 and TRBJ1-4; D remains ambiguous. This TCR derives from an adult in good health. This specimen consisted of peripheral blood, obtained on day 0 of AZD1222 vaccination. DNA of the CDR3: TGTGCCAGCAGTACCGGAACAACTAATGAAAAACTGTTTTTT. As protein: CASSTGTTNEKLFF.